This T cell receptor (beta chain) was obtained from a study of blood T cells in healthy people across ages. Next came a second PCR, run for about 6 to 11 cycles, which used a sample-barcoded 5' primer along with a J-beta primer mix. TCRdb reanalysed the 5' RACE reads using MiXCR and keeps one entry per CDR3 protein. The sample includes 650,000 or so distinct CDR3 sequences, approximately 52% of them seen just once. The CDR3 contains 17 residues. About this clonotype: A much larger clone lies a single base off, so this may be a read error.

The chain joins TRBV12-3 or TRBV12-4 to TRBJ2-1, with a weak D call TRBD2 (6 bases). The sequencing input was blood. The TCR sequence derives from a woman older than 75 in good health. CDR3 region: CASTLGGGSETYNERFF. CDR3 nucleotide sequence: TGTGCCAGCACCTTGGGGGGAGGCAGCGAAACCTACAATGAGCGGTTCTTC.